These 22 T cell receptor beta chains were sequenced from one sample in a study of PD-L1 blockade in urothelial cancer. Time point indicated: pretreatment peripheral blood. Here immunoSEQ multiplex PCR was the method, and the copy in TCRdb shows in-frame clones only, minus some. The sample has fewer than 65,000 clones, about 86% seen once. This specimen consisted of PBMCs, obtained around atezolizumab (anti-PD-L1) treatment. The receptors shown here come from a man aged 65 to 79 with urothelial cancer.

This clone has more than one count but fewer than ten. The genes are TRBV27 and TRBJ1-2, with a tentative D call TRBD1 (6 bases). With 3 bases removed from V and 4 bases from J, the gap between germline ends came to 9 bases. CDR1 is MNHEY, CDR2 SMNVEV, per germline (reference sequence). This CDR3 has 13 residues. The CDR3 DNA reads TGTGCCAGCAGTTTTCAGGACAGCTATGGCTACACCTTC. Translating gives CASSFQDSYGYTF.

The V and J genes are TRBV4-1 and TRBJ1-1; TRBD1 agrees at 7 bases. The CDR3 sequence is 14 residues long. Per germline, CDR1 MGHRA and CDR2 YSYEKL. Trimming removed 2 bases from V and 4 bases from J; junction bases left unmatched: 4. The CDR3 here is CASSQHHRGTEAFF. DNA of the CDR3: TGCGCCAGCAGCCAACATCACAGGGGCACTGAAGCTTTCTTT.

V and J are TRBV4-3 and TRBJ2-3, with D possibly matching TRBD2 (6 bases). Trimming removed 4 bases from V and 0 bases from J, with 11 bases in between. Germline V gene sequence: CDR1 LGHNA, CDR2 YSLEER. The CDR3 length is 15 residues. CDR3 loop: CASSRGRSSTDTQYF. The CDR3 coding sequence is TGCGCCAGCAGCCGAGGGAGGAGCAGCACAGATACGCAGTATTTT.

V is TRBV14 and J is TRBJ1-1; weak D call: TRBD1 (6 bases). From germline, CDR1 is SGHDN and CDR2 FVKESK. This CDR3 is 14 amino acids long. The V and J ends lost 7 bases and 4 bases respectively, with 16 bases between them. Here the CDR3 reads CASKGLTRGTEAFF. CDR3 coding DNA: TGTGCCAGCAAAGGTCTCACCAGGGGCACTGAAGCTTTCTTT.

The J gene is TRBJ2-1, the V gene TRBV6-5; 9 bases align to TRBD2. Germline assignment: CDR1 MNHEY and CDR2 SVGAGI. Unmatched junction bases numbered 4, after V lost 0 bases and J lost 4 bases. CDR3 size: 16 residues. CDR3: CASSYSRAGGYNEQFF. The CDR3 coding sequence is TGTGCCAGCAGTTACTCACGAGCGGGAGGTTACAATGAGCAGTTCTTC.

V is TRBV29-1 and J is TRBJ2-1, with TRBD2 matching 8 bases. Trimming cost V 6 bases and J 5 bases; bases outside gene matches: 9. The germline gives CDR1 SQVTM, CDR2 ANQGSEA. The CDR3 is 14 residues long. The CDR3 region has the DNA TGCAGCGTCATGTTTGAGCGGGAGAACAATGAGCAGTTCTTC. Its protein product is CSVMFERENNEQFF.

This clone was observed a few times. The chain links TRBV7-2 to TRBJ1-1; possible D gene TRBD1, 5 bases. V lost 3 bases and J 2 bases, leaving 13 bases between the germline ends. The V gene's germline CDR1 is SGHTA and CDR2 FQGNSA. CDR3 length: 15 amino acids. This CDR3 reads CASSLYQGPNTEAFF. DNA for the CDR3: TGTGCCAGCAGCTTGTATCAGGGTCCAAACACTGAAGCTTTCTTT.

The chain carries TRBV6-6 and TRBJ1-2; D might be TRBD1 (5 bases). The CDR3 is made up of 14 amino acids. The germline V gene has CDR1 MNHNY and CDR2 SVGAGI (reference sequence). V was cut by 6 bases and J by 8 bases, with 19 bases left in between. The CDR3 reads CASSTSTDKKGYTF. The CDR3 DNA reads TGTGCCAGCAGCACGTCGACGGACAAGAAAGGCTACACCTTC.

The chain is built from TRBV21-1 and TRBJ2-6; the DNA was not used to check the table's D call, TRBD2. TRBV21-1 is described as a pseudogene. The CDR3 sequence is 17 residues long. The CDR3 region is CASSKIRLRAGANVLTF. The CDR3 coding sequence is TGTGCCAGCAGCAAAATTCGGTTGCGAGCTGGGGCCAACGTCCTGACTTTC.

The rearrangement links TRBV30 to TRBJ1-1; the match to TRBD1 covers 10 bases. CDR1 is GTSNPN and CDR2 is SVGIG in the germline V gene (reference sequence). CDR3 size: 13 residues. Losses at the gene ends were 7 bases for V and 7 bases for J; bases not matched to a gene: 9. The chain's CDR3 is CASEGQGKLEAFF. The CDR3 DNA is TGTGCCTCAGAGGGACAGGGGAAACTTGAAGCTTTCTTT.

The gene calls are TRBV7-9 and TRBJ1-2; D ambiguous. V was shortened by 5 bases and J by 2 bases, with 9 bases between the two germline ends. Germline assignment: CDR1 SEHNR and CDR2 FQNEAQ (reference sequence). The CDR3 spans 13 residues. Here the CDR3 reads CASSINSNYGYTF. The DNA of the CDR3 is TGTGCCAGCAGCATTAACTCGAACTATGGCTACACCTTC.

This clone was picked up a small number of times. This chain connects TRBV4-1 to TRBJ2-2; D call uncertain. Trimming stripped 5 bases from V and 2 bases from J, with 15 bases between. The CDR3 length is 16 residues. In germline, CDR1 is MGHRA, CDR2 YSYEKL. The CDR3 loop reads CASSSRGQSNTGELFF. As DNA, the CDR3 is TGCGCCAGCAGCTCCCGAGGTCAATCAAACACCGGGGAGCTGTTTTTT.

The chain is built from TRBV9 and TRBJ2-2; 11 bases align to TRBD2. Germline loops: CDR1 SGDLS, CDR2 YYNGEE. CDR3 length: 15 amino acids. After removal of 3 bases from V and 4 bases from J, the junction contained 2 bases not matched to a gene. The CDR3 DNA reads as TGTGCCAGCAGCGAGGGACTAGCGGTCACCGGGGAGCTGTTTTTT. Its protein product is CASSEGLAVTGELFF.

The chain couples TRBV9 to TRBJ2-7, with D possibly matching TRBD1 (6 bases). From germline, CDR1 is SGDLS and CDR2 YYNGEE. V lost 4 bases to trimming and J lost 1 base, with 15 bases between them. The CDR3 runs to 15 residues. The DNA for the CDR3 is TGTGCCAGCAGCCCTTCAGCAACAGGGTCCTACGAGCAGTACTTC. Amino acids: CASSPSATGSYEQYF. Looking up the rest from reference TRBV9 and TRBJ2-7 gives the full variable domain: DSGVTQTPKHLITATGQRVTLRCSPRSGDLSVYWYQQSLDQGLQFLIQYYNGEERAKGNILERFSAQQFPDLHSELNLSSLELGDSALYFCASSPSATGSYEQYFGPGTRLTVT.

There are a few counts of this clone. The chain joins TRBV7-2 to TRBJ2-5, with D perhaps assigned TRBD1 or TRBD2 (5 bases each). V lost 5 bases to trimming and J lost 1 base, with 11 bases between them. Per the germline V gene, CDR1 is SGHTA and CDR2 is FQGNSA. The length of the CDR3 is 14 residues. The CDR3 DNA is TGTGCCAGCAGCGTAGACAGCGGCCAAGAGACCCAGTACTTC. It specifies CASSVDSGQETQYF.

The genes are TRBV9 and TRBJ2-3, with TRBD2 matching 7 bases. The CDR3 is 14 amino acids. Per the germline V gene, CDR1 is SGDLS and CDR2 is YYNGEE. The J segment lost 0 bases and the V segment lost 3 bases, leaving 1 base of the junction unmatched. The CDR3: CASSGGSSTDTQYF. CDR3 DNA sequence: TGTGCCAGCAGCGGCGGGAGTAGCACAGATACGCAGTATTTT.

CDR3 amino acids: CASNPSRTVGLSPLHF. The CDR3 DNA follows: TGTGCCAGTAACCCCTCCAGGACGGTGGGGCTTTCACCCCTCCACTTT. J is TRBJ1-6 and V is TRBV19, with a weak D call TRBD1 (5 bases). Trimming took off 7 bases at V and 9 bases at J, with 22 bases between the two ends. This CDR3 is 16 amino acids long. Germline lookup yields CDR1 LNHDA and CDR2 SQIVND (reference sequence). Drawing the rest from reference TRBV19 and TRBJ1-6, the complete variable domain is DGGITQSPKYLFRKEGQNVTLSCEQNLNHDAMYWYRQDPGQGLRLIYYSQIVNDFQKGDIAEGYSVSREKKESFPLTVTSAQKNPTAFYLCASNPSRTVGLSPLHFGNGTRLTVT.

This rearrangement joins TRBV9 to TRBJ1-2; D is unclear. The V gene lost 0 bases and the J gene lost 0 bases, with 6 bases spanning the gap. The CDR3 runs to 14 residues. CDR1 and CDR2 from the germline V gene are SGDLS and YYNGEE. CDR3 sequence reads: CASSVAVTNYGYTF. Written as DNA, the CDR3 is TGTGCCAGCAGCGTAGCGGTAACTAACTATGGCTACACCTTC.

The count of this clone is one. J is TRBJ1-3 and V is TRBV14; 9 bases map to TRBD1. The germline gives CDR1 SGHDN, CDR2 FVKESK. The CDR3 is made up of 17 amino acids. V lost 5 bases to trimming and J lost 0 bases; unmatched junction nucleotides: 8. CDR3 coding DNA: TGTGCCAGCAGCTGGGGACAGGGCCCGCTCTCTGGAAACACCATATATTTT. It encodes CASSWGQGPLSGNTIYF.

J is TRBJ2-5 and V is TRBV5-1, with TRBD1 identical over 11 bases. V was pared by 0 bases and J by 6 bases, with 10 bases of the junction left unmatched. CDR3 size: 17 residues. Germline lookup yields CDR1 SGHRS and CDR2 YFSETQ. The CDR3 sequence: CASSLVSGQGAGKTQYF. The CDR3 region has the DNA TGCGCCAGCAGCTTGGTTTCCGGACAGGGGGCAGGAAAGACCCAGTACTTC.

The CDR3 region is CASSLGTSGRSINYEQYF. The CDR3 DNA sequence: TGTGCCAGCAGCTTAGGGACTAGCGGGAGATCTATAAACTACGAGCAGTACTTC. The rearrangement links TRBV7-9 to TRBJ2-7; 13 positions agree with TRBD2. The germline V gene encodes CDR1 SEHNR and CDR2 FQNEAQ (reference sequence). The J segment lost 3 bases and the V segment lost 1 base, leaving 9 bases of the junction unmatched. This CDR3 has 18 amino acids.

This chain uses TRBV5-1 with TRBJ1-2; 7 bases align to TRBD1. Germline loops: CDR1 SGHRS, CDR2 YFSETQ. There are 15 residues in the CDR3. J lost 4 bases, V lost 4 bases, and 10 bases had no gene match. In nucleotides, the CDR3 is TGCGCCAGCAGCACGGGACAGATCTCTTCCTATGGCTACACCTTC. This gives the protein CASSTGQISSYGYTF. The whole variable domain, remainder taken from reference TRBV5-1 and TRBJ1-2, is KAGVTQTPRYLIKTRGQQVTLSCSPISGHRSVSWYQQTPGQGLQFLFEYFSETQRNKGNFPGRFSGRQFSNSRSEMNVSTLELGDSALYLCASSTGQISSYGYTFGSGTRLTVV.